Listed below are T cell receptor beta chains from one sample, sequenced in a study of human T cells and chemical hapten exposure. TCRdb re-analysed the RACE reads in MiXCR, keeping a single row per CDR3 protein. The sample holds more than 150,000 distinct CDR3 sequences, about 25% seen once. The sample in question was whole blood, obtained in connection with sensitization to the hapten diphenylcyclopropenone (DPC). These receptors were taken from a woman aged 40 to 50 with alopecia areata. Some clones in this sample may be carry-over from other donors' samples. Each CDR3 is given with its conserved first and last residue. The order of the fields is V gene, D gene, clone size, J gene, CDR3 protein, CDR3 DNA. The D gene is left open where the match is weak. Some rows have no size entry. The others give once, few or many, or a class for an expanded clone.

V gene: TRBV11-2; D gene: -; clone size: few; J gene: TRBJ1-6; CDR3 protein: CASSLDNSPLHF; CDR3 DNA: TGTGCCAGCAGCTTAGACAACTCACCCCTCCACTTT
V gene: TRBV6-2/TRBV6-3; D gene: TRBD1; clone size: -; J gene: TRBJ1-4; CDR3 protein: CASSRDRTNEKLFF; CDR3 DNA: TGTGCCAGCAGTCGGGACAGGACGAATGAAAAACTGTTTTTT
V gene: TRBV7-2; D gene: TRBD2; clone size: few; J gene: TRBJ2-5; CDR3 protein: CASSQTSGRETQYF; CDR3 DNA: TGTGCCAGCAGCCAGACTAGCGGGAGGGAGACCCAGTACTTC
V gene: TRBV12-3/TRBV12-4; D gene: -; clone size: -; J gene: TRBJ2-1; CDR3 protein: CASSLAESSEQFF; CDR3 DNA: TGTGCCAGCAGTTTAGCAGAGAGCAGTGAGCAGTTCTTC
V gene: TRBV5-1; D gene: -; clone size: -; J gene: TRBJ2-5; CDR3 protein: CASGLVGAQETQYF; CDR3 DNA: TGCGCCAGCGGCTTGGTCGGGGCTCAAGAGACCCAGTACTTC
V gene: TRBV7-2; D gene: TRBD2; clone size: -; J gene: TRBJ2-1; CDR3 protein: CASSLGLAGGYNEQFF; CDR3 DNA: TGTGCCAGCAGCCTGGGACTAGCGGGGGGATACAATGAGCAGTTCTTC
V gene: TRBV7-2; D gene: -; clone size: few; J gene: TRBJ2-7; CDR3 protein: CASSLALTPGTYSSYEQYF; CDR3 DNA: TGTGCCAGCAGCTTAGCCCTTACTCCCGGGACCTATAGCTCCTACGAGCAGTACTTC
V gene: TRBV7-2; D gene: -; clone size: -; J gene: TRBJ2-1; CDR3 protein: CASSLALLESNNEQFF; CDR3 DNA: TGTGCCAGCAGCTTAGCACTACTGGAATCAAACAATGAGCAGTTCTTC
V gene: TRBV7-9; D gene: TRBD1; clone size: few; J gene: TRBJ2-1; CDR3 protein: CASSSGQGGEQFF; CDR3 DNA: TGTGCCAGCAGCTCGGGACAGGGGGGTGAGCAGTTCTTC
V gene: TRBV2; D gene: TRBD2; clone size: -; J gene: TRBJ2-7; CDR3 protein: CASTRDGGFSYEQYF; CDR3 DNA: TGTGCCAGCACGAGAGACGGGGGGTTCTCCTACGAGCAGTACTTC
V gene: TRBV12-3/TRBV12-4; D gene: -; clone size: -; J gene: TRBJ2-1; CDR3 protein: CASSRWDNSYNEQFF; CDR3 DNA: TGTGCCAGCAGCCGCTGGGACAACTCCTACAATGAGCAGTTCTTC
V gene: TRBV20-1; D gene: TRBD2; clone size: few; J gene: TRBJ2-7; CDR3 protein: CSARPGTSGSREQYF; CDR3 DNA: TGCAGTGCCCGCCCCGGGACTAGCGGGAGCCGTGAGCAGTACTTC
V gene: TRBV6-6; D gene: -; clone size: few; J gene: TRBJ2-1; CDR3 protein: CALGGRAATDEQFF; CDR3 DNA: TGTGCCCTAGGGGGGCGGGCGGCTACGGATGAGCAGTTCTTC
V gene: TRBV5-6; D gene: TRBD1; clone size: few; J gene: TRBJ2-6; CDR3 protein: CASSWAGTGGAHVLTF; CDR3 DNA: TGTGCCAGCAGCTGGGCCGGGACAGGGGGCGCCCACGTCCTGACTTTC
V gene: TRBV4-1; D gene: -; clone size: few; J gene: TRBJ1-4; CDR3 protein: CASSQEAVLRGELFF; CDR3 DNA: TGCGCCAGCAGCCAAGAAGCGGTACTGCGGGGAGAACTGTTTTTT
V gene: TRBV29-1; D gene: TRBD1; clone size: -; J gene: TRBJ2-2; CDR3 protein: CSAGKTGTGTTGELFF; CDR3 DNA: TGCAGCGCAGGAAAAACCGGGACAGGGACCACCGGGGAGCTGTTTTTT
V gene: TRBV4-1; D gene: TRBD2; clone size: many; J gene: TRBJ2-1; CDR3 protein: CASSLDGRYNEQFF; CDR3 DNA: TGCGCCAGCAGCCTTGACGGGAGGTACAATGAGCAGTTCTTC
V gene: TRBV29-1; D gene: -; clone size: few; J gene: TRBJ2-5; CDR3 protein: CSVVPARGQETQYF; CDR3 DNA: TGCAGCGTTGTGCCGGCCAGAGGCCAAGAGACCCAGTACTTC
V gene: TRBV20-1; D gene: TRBD1; clone size: -; J gene: TRBJ1-2; CDR3 protein: CSAVAGTGVGYTF; CDR3 DNA: TGCAGTGCCGTAGCGGGGACAGGGGTTGGCTACACCTTC
V gene: TRBV6-5; D gene: -; clone size: -; J gene: TRBJ1-1; CDR3 protein: CASSYLAVGEAFF; CDR3 DNA: TGTGCCAGCAGTTACCTCGCAGTGGGTGAAGCTTTCTTT
V gene: TRBV9; D gene: TRBD1; clone size: once; J gene: TRBJ1-5; CDR3 protein: CASSPGQGVAQPQHF; CDR3 DNA: TGTGCCAGCAGTCCGGGACAGGGGGTTGCTCAGCCCCAGCATTTT
V gene: TRBV9; D gene: TRBD1; clone size: -; J gene: TRBJ2-1; CDR3 protein: CASSFDRDRAYNEQFF; CDR3 DNA: TGTGCCAGCAGCTTCGACCGGGACAGGGCCTACAATGAGCAGTTCTTC
V gene: TRBV11-3; D gene: -; clone size: few; J gene: TRBJ2-3; CDR3 protein: CASSLGRTITDTQYF; CDR3 DNA: TGTGCCAGCAGCTTAGGCCGGACAATCACAGATACGCAGTATTTT
V gene: TRBV5-1; D gene: -; clone size: -; J gene: TRBJ2-5; CDR3 protein: CASTLGGQETQYF; CDR3 DNA: TGCGCCTCCACCTTGGGGGGCCAGGAGACCCAGTACTTC
V gene: TRBV20-1; D gene: TRBD1; clone size: few; J gene: TRBJ1-4; CDR3 protein: CSAWKAGGSEKLFF; CDR3 DNA: TGCAGTGCCTGGAAGGCAGGGGGCTCTGAAAAACTGTTTTTT
V gene: TRBV29-1; D gene: -; clone size: few; J gene: TRBJ2-3; CDR3 protein: CSVEVQGTDTQYF; CDR3 DNA: TGCAGCGTTGAAGTACAGGGCACAGATACGCAGTATTTT
V gene: TRBV29-1; D gene: TRBD2; clone size: few; J gene: TRBJ2-5; CDR3 protein: CSVPSGRKETQYF; CDR3 DNA: TGCAGCGTTCCTAGCGGGAGGAAAGAGACCCAGTACTTC
V gene: TRBV6-2/TRBV6-3; D gene: -; clone size: -; J gene: TRBJ2-7; CDR3 protein: CASSYGLGRTYEQYF; CDR3 DNA: TGTGCCAGCAGTTACGGTCTTGGCAGGACCTACGAGCAGTACTTC
V gene: TRBV4-3; D gene: TRBD1; clone size: few; J gene: TRBJ1-6; CDR3 protein: CASSQDGQGASRGSPLHF; CDR3 DNA: TGCGCCAGCAGCCAGGACGGACAGGGGGCTTCGAGGGGTTCACCCCTCCACTTT
V gene: TRBV7-9; D gene: -; clone size: few; J gene: TRBJ2-1; CDR3 protein: CASSGIGVEYNEQFF; CDR3 DNA: TGTGCCAGCAGCGGGATCGGGGTAGAGTACAATGAGCAGTTCTTC
V gene: TRBV6-2/TRBV6-3; D gene: -; clone size: -; J gene: TRBJ2-1; CDR3 protein: CASSQVRALYNEQFF; CDR3 DNA: TGTGCCAGCAGTCAGGTCAGGGCCCTATACAATGAGCAGTTCTTC
V gene: TRBV20-1; D gene: -; clone size: few; J gene: TRBJ2-3; CDR3 protein: CSADRLDLTDTQYF; CDR3 DNA: TGCAGTGCTGATAGACTAGACCTCACAGATACGCAGTATTTT
V gene: TRBV12-3/TRBV12-4; D gene: -; clone size: many; J gene: TRBJ2-1; CDR3 protein: CASSLKAVQFF; CDR3 DNA: TGTGCCAGCAGCCTCAAAGCGGTGCAGTTCTTC
V gene: TRBV19; D gene: TRBD2; clone size: -; J gene: TRBJ2-2; CDR3 protein: CASSPLQTGTTPSTGELFF; CDR3 DNA: TGTGCCAGTAGTCCGCTACAAACTGGGACTACCCCTTCCACCGGGGAGCTGTTTTTT
V gene: TRBV29-1; D gene: -; clone size: -; J gene: TRBJ2-5; CDR3 protein: CSGGLVGGETQYF; CDR3 DNA: TGCAGCGGAGGACTAGTAGGGGGCGAGACCCAGTACTTC
V gene: TRBV28; D gene: -; clone size: many; J gene: TRBJ2-7; CDR3 protein: CASSFAGSPREQYF; CDR3 DNA: TGTGCCAGCAGTTTCGCAGGGAGCCCGCGGGAGCAGTACTTC
V gene: TRBV28; D gene: -; clone size: -; J gene: TRBJ1-4; CDR3 protein: CASRLSGGRNEKLFF; CDR3 DNA: TGTGCCAGCAGATTATCGGGGGGGCGGAATGAAAAACTGTTTTTT
V gene: TRBV28; D gene: -; clone size: few; J gene: TRBJ1-2; CDR3 protein: CASSLGGAAYGYTF; CDR3 DNA: TGTGCCAGCAGTCTCGGTGGGGCTGCCTATGGCTACACCTTC